Listed here are 17 T cell receptor beta chains from one sample, sequenced in a study of T cell clonotyping in hematopoietic cell transplantation. Sequencing used immunoSEQ multiplex PCR; TCRdb keeps in-frame clones, though not all of them. The sample carries over 15,000 clones, around 77% recorded once. Time point described: recipient sample about 28 days before transplant, after cytoreduction. Sample: peripheral blood mononuclear cells, taken before stem cell transplant. The origin of the receptors is a man in his 60s with acute myeloid leukemia. Some clones in this sample may be carry-over from other donors' samples.

This rearrangement joins TRBV30 to TRBJ1-5; 12 nucleotides align to TRBD1. Losses at the gene ends were 5 bases for V and 1 base for J; bases not matched to a gene: 9. The germline V gene encodes CDR1 GTSNPN and CDR2 SVGIG (reference sequence). This CDR3 contains 17 residues. The CDR3 DNA follows: TGTGCCTGGGCCGGGACAGGGGGCGTCAGGAGCAATCAGCCCCAGCATTTT. It encodes CAWAGTGGVRSNQPQHF. Using reference TRBV30 and TRBJ1-5 for the parts outside the CDR3, the full variable domain is SQTIHQWPATLVQPVGSPLSLECTVEGTSNPNLYWYRQAAGRGLQLLFYSVGIGQISSEVPQNLSASRPQDRQFILSSKKLLLSDSGFYLCAWAGTGGVRSNQPQHFGDGTRLSIL.

The genes are TRBV6-6 and TRBJ2-7; 7 nucleotides line up with TRBD1. V was clipped by 6 bases and J by 4 bases; unmatched bases: 15. CDR3 length equals 16 residues. From germline, CDR1 is MNHNY and CDR2 SVGAGI (reference sequence). The CDR3 here is CASSSYRGPVDYEQYF. The CDR3 DNA is TGTGCCAGCAGCTCTTACAGGGGTCCAGTAGATTACGAGCAGTACTTC.

This chain links TRBV14 with TRBJ1-4; D unresolved. Between the trimmed V and J ends, which lost 4 bases and 4 bases, there was a span of 7 bases. Germline values: CDR1 SGHDN, CDR2 FVKESK. This CDR3 is 13 amino acids long. The CDR3 region has the DNA TGTGCCAGCAGCCGGTCCTTTAATGAAAAACTGTTTTTT. Translated, it gives CASSRSFNEKLFF.

The chain has TRBV7-6 and TRBJ2-7, with 7 nucleotides matching TRBD2. V shed 1 base and J 2 bases; nucleotides not matched to a gene: 5. CDR3 length equals 15 residues. Germline lookup yields CDR1 SGHVS and CDR2 FNYEAQ. The CDR3 nucleotides read TGTGCCAGCAGCTTAGGGGGGACTAACACCTACGAGCAGTACTTC. Translation: CASSLGGTNTYEQYF. Full variable domain (rest looked up from reference TRBV7-6 and TRBJ2-7): GAGVSQSPRYKVTKRGQDVALRCDPISGHVSLYWYRQALGQGPEFLTYFNYEAQQDKSGLPNDRFSAERPEGSISTLTIQRTEQRDSAMYRCASSLGGTNTYEQYFGPGTRLTVT.

The chain is built from TRBV6-5 and TRBJ1-2; D uncertain. This CDR3 is built from 14 residues. Germline assignment: CDR1 MNHEY and CDR2 SVGAGI. V was clipped by 6 bases and J by 4 bases, with 15 bases between them. The CDR3 nucleotides read TGTGCCAGCAGCCCCCATACAGACGGCTATGGCTACACCTTC. This encodes CASSPHTDGYGYTF.

CDR3 DNA: TGTGCCACCAGCAATCGGGCTGACGAGCAGTACTTC. Translated, it gives CATSNRADEQYF. The V call is TRBV15, the J call TRBJ2-7; D gene ambiguous. CDR1 is LNHNV, CDR2 YYDKDF, per germline (reference sequence). The CDR3 totals 12 residues. V was trimmed by 4 bases and J by 5 bases, leaving 9 bases between them.

This sequence joins TRBV30 and TRBJ2-3, with D possibly matching TRBD2 (7 bases). Germline V gives CDR1 GTSNPN, CDR2 SVGIG (reference sequence). The CDR3 extends over 15 amino acids. Trimming removed 1 base from V and 2 bases from J, with 13 bases in between. The CDR3 reads CAWSGRGGLTDTQYF. The CDR3 nucleotides read TGTGCCTGGAGTGGGAGGGGGGGACTCACAGATACGCAGTATTTT.

The DNA for the CDR3 is TGTGCCAGCAGAATACCGGGAGATTATGAGCAGTTCTTC. Its protein product is CASRIPGDYEQFF. The chain carries TRBV4-2 and TRBJ2-1; D is possibly TRBD2 (6 bases). CDR3 length: 13 amino acids. CDR1 and CDR2 (germline): LGHNA, YNFKEQ. Trimming pared 6 bases from V and 8 bases from J, leaving 14 bases between.

The rearrangement links TRBV9 to TRBJ1-1; D gene uncertain. Trimming removed 0 bases at V and 9 bases at J, with 9 bases between. From germline, CDR1 is SGDLS and CDR2 YYNGEE. This CDR3 contains 12 residues. The CDR3 sequence: CASSVVAGKAFF. CDR3 nucleotides: TGTGCCAGCAGCGTAGTGGCGGGAAAAGCTTTCTTT.

The chain has TRBV7-3 and TRBJ1-6, with 12 bases identical to TRBD1. The V and J ends lost 5 bases and 6 bases, in that order; junction bases with no gene match: 5. The germline CDR1 and CDR2 sequences are SGHTA and FQGTGA. The CDR3 is made up of 16 amino acids. CDR3 nucleotide sequence: TGTGCCAGCAGCGTGGGACAGGGGGCAAGTAATTCACCCCTCCACTTT. Protein: CASSVGQGASNSPLHF.

The chain is built from TRBV4-3 and TRBJ2-6; D may be TRBD1 (6 bases). Germline-derived CDR1 and CDR2 are LGHNA and YSLEER. Deletions cut 1 base from V and 0 bases from J, with 16 bases between. CDR3 length: 19 residues. The DNA of the CDR3 is TGCGCCAGCAGCCAAGCTTATCGCAGGGGTAACTCTGGGGCCAACGTCCTGACTTTC. Protein sequence: CASSQAYRRGNSGANVLTF.

V and J are TRBV5-1 and TRBJ2-7; a possible D gene is TRBD1 (6 bases). The germline V and J ends were trimmed by 3 bases and 0 bases, with 13 bases remaining between them. The length of the CDR3 is 15 residues. Germline CDR1 SGHRS, CDR2 YFSETQ. CDR3 sequence (DNA): TGCGCCAGCAGCTGGGACATCGGATCCTCCTACGAGCAGTACTTC. Translating gives CASSWDIGSSYEQYF.

This clone occurred a few times. The chain has TRBV19 and TRBJ2-7, with 9 bases lining up with TRBD1. V was pared by 5 bases and J by 7 bases, with 15 bases of the junction left unmatched. The CDR3 spans 16 residues. The germline V gene encodes CDR1 LNHDA and CDR2 SQIVND (reference sequence). Written as DNA, the CDR3 is TGTGCCAGTAGTCTTCGTCCGGGACAGGGTTTTGCAGAGCAGTACTTC. Protein product: CASSLRPGQGFAEQYF.

J is TRBJ1-5 and V is TRBV7-2; maybe TRBD1 (5 bases). The CDR3 runs 15 residues. Germline values: CDR1 SGHTA, CDR2 FQGNSA. V was trimmed by 5 bases and J by 2 bases, leaving 13 bases between them. The CDR3 DNA sequence: TGTGCCAGCAGCGTTGTGAGGGGAGGCAATCAGCCCCAGCATTTT. Encoded protein: CASSVVRGGNQPQHF.

The J gene is TRBJ1-1, the V gene TRBV19; D gene unclear. The ends were cut back, 0 bases at V and 10 bases at J, with 12 bases in the middle. In germline, CDR1 is LNHDA, CDR2 SQIVND (reference sequence). This CDR3 has 13 amino acids. In nucleotides, the CDR3 is TGTGCCAGTAGTATAGATCTGCCGGGTTTAGCTTTCTTT. As protein: CASSIDLPGLAFF.

DNA for the CDR3: TGTGCCAGCAGCCCGGGACAGGGGGCAAAAGATACGCAGTATTTT. Amino acids: CASSPGQGAKDTQYF. The chain links TRBV11-3 to TRBJ2-3; 12 bases are a match to TRBD1. The J segment lost 5 bases and the V segment lost 5 bases, leaving 5 bases of the junction unmatched. This CDR3 contains 15 residues. Germline V CDR1 and CDR2: SGHNT, YENEEA.

The chain combines TRBV5-1 with TRBJ2-5, with D tentatively TRBD2 (6 bases). The CDR3 consists of 13 residues. Looked up from germline, CDR1 is SGHRS and CDR2 is YFSETQ. V lost 0 bases, J lost 7 bases, and 10 bases lay in between. CDR3 region: CASSLAGDGTQYF. The CDR3 nucleotides are TGCGCCAGCAGCTTGGCGGGGGACGGGACCCAGTACTTC.